The present entry profiles one TCR beta chain with its context. The source of the sample is a study of T cell clusters in autoimmune cytopenias. TRB rearrangements were amplified by touch-down multiplex PCR with mixed TRB-A/B primers. TCRdb reanalyzed the multiplex PCR reads, giving one entry per CDR3 protein sequence and no DNA. The sample includes some 5,700 distinct CDR3 sequences. Germline V CDR1 and CDR2: SGHTA, FQGNSA. The CDR3 sequence is 14 residues long. Each sample's input was approximately 270 ng genomic DNA, roughly 40,000 genome equivalents. The sample also formed part of further work on T cell repertoires in aging, cancer and after chemotherapy. As that report states: Healthy donor repertoires were recorded over several months to years and showed clear clonal overlap.

V gene TRBV7-2 combines with J gene TRBJ2-3; TCRdb picks TRBD1, but there is no DNA to check that call. Sequencing was carried out using peripheral blood. This receptor was taken from a human donor in good health. CDR3 residues: CASSTQGYTDTQYF.